This note documents a single TCR beta chain sequence. Its antigen is unknown. This specimen belongs to a study of CD8 T cells in ankylosing spondylitis. Study outcomes and limitations: Reportedly, significant enrichment of disease-linked clones occurred in matched ankylosing spondylitis synovial fluid.

The CDR3 covers 13 residues. The germline V gene has CDR1 SEHNR and CDR2 FQNEAQ (reference sequence). Trimming pared 5 bases from V and 2 bases from J, leaving 8 bases between. TCRdb reprocessed the 5' RACE reads with MiXCR, giving one entry per CDR3 protein. The sample gives 80,000 to 100,000 distinct CDR3 sequences, about 8% of which show up once; 8.5% to 10% is in the top ten. This rearrangement joins TRBV7-9 to TRBJ2-3, with D unclear. The specimen sequenced was blood, either unsorted or a sorted T cell fraction (not recorded which). This sequence was found in a male donor with ankylosing spondylitis or in good health (not recorded which). The CDR3 bases are TGTGCCAGCAGCCCCACTTACACAGATACGCAGTATTTT. It codes for CASSPTYTDTQYF.